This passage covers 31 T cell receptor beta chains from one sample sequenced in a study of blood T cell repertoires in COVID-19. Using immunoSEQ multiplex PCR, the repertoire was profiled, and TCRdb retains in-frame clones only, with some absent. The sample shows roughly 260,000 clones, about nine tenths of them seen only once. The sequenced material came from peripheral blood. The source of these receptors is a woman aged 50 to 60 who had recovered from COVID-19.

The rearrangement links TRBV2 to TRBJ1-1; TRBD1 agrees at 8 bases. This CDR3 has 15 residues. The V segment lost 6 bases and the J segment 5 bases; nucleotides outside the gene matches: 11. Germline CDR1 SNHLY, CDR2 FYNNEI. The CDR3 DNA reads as TGTGCCAGCAGAGCACAGGGGGTAACGGAAACTGAAGCTTTCTTT. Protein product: CASRAQGVTETEAFF.

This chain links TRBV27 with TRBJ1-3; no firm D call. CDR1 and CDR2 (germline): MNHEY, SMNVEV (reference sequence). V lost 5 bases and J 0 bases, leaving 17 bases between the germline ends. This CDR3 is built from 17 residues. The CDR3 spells CASSARRSLISGNTIYF. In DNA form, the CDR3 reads TGTGCCAGCAGTGCTCGACGGAGTTTAATCTCTGGAAACACCATATATTTT.

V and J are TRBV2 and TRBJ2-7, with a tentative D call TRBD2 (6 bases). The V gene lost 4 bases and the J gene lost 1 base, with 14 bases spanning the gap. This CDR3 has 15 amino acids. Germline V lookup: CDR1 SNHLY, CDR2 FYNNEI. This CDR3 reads CASSADVGGSYEQYF. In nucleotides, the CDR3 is TGTGCCAGCAGTGCAGACGTGGGGGGATCCTACGAGCAGTACTTC.

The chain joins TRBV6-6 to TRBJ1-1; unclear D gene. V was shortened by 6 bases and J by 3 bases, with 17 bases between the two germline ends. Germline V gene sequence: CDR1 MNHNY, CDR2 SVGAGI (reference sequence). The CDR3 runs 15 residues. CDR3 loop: CASSFPETGYTEAFF. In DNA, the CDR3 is TGTGCCAGCAGCTTCCCTGAAACCGGGTACACTGAAGCTTTCTTT.

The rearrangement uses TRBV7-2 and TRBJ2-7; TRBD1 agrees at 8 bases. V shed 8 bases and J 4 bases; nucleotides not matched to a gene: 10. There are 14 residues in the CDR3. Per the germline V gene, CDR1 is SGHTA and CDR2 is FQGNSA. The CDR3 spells CASSLQGVKYEQYF. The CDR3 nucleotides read TGTGCCAGCTCCTTACAGGGGGTTAAATACGAGCAGTACTTC.

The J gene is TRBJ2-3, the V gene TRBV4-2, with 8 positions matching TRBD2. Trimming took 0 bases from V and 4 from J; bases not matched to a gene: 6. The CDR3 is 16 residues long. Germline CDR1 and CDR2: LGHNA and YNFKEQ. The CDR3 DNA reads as TGTGCCAGCAGCCAAGAGCCTCGGGGGGGCGCAGATACGCAGTATTTT. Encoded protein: CASSQEPRGGADTQYF.

CDR3 sequence (DNA): TGTGCCAGCACCGACTTTCTGCTGAACACCGGGGAGCTGTTTTTT. Protein sequence: CASTDFLLNTGELFF. The chain uses TRBV28 and TRBJ2-2; no clear D. The V and J ends lost 7 bases and 1 base respectively, with 13 bases between them. Germline CDR1 reads MDHEN; CDR2 reads SYDVKM. CDR3 length: 15 amino acids.

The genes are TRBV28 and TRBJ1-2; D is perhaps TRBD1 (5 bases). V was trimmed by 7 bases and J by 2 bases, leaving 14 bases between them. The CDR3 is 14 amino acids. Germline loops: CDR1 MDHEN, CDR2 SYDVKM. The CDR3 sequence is CASTSDTLNYGYTF. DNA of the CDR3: TGTGCCAGCACCTCGGACACCCTAAACTATGGCTACACCTTC.

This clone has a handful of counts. This CDR3 reads CASSLTSGDEQYF. The CDR3 region has the DNA TGCGCCAGCAGCCTGACTAGCGGGGACGAGCAGTACTTC. The chain recombines TRBV4-3 with TRBJ2-7, with 11 nucleotides matching TRBD2. The CDR3 runs to 13 residues. V dropped 4 bases and J dropped 5; count of bases not matched to a gene: 1. CDR1 and CDR2 from the germline V gene are LGHNA and YSLEER.

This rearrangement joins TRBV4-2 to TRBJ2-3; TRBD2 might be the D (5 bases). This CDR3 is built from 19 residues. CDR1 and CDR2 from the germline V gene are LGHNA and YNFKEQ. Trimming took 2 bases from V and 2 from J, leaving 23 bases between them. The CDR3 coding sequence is TGTGCCAGCAGCCAACCTACCCCAAAGCGGTTACCAGACACAGATACGCAGTATTTT. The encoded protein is CASSQPTPKRLPDTDTQYF.

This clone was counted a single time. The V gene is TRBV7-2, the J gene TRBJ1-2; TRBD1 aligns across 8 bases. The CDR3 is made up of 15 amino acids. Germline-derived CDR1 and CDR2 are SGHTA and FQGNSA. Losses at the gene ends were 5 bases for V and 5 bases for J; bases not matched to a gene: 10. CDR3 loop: CASSPQDRVSYGYTF. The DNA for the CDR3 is TGTGCCAGCAGCCCGCAGGACAGGGTTAGTTATGGCTACACCTTC.

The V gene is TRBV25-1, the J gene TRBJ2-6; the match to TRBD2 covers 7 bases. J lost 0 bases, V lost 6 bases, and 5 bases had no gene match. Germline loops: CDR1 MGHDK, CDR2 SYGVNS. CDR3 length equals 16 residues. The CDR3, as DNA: TGTGCCAGCAGAAGAGCGGGGATCTCTGGGGCCAACGTCCTGACTTTC. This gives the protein CASRRAGISGANVLTF.

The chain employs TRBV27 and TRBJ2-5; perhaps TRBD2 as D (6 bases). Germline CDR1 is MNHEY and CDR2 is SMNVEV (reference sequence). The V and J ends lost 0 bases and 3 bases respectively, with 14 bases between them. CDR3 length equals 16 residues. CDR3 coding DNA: TGTGCCAGCAGTTTATCGATTAGCGGCATTGAAGAGACCCAGTACTTC. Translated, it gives CASSLSISGIEETQYF.

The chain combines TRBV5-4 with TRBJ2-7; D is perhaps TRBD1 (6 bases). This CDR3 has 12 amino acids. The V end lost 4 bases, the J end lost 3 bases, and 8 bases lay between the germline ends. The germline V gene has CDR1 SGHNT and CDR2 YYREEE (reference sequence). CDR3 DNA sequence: TGTGCCAGCAGCATGGGACACTACGAGCAGTACTTC. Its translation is CASSMGHYEQYF.

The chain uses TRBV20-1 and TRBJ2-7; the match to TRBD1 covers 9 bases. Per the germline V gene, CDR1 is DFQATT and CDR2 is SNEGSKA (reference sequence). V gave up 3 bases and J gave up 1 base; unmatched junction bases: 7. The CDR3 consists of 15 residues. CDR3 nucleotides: TGCAGTGCTAGTTCATCCGGGACAGGGTCCTACGAGCAGTACTTC. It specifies CSASSSGTGSYEQYF.

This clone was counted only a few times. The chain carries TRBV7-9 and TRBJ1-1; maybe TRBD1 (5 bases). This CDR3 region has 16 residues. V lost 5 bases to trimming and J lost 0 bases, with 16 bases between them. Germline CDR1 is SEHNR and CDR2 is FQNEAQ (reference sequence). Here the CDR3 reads CASSRLVGPMNTEAFF. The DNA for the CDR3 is TGTGCCAGCAGCCGCCTGGTGGGGCCGATGAACACTGAAGCTTTCTTT. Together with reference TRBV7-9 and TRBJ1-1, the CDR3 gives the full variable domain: DTGVSQNPRHKITKRGQNVTFRCDPISEHNRLYWYRQTLGQGPEFLTYFQNEAQLEKSRLLSDRFSAERPKGSFSTLEIQRTEQGDSAMYLCASSRLVGPMNTEAFFGQGTRLTVV.

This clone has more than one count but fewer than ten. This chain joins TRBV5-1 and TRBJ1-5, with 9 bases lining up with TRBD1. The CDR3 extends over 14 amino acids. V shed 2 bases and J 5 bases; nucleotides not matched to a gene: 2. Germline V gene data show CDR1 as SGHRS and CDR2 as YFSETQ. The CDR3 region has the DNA TGCGCCAGCAGCTTCACAGGGGGCGATCAGCCCCAGCATTTT. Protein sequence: CASSFTGGDQPQHF.

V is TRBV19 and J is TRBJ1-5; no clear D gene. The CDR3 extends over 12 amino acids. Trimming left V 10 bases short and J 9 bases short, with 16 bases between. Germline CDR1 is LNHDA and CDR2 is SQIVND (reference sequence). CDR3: CATEKGEGPQHF. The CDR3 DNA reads TGTGCCACCGAGAAAGGTGAGGGGCCCCAGCATTTT.

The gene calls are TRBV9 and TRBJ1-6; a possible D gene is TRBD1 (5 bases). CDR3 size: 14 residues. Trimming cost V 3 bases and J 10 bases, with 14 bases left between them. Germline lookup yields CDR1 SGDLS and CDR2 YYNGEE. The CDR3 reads CASSEGNSPSPLHF. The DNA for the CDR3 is TGTGCCAGCAGCGAGGGGAACAGCCCATCACCCCTCCACTTT.

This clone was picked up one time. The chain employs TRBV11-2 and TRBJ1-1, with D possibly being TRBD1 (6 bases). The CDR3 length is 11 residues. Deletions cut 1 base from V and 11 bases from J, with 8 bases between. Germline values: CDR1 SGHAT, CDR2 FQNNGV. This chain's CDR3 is CASSLGGQAFF. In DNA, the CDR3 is TGTGCCAGCAGCTTAGGCGGACAGGCTTTCTTT.

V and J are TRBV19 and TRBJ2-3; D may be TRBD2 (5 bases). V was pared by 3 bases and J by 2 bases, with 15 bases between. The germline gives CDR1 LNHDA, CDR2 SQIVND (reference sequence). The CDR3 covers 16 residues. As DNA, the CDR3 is TGTGCCAGTAGTATGGGCAGCGGACCCTTCACAGATACGCAGTATTTT. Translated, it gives CASSMGSGPFTDTQYF.

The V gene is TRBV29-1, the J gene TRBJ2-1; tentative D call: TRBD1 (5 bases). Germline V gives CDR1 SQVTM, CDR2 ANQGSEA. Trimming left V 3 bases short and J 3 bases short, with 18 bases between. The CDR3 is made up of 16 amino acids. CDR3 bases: TGCAGCGTTGAGTGGGCCCTCGAAGGGGACTACAATGAGCAGTTCTTC. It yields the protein CSVEWALEGDYNEQFF.

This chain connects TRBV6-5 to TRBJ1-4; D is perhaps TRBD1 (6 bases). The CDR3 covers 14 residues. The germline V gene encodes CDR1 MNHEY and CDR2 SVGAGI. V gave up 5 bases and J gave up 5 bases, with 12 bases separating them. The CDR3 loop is CASSQTQGNEKLFF. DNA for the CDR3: TGTGCCAGCAGTCAAACACAGGGAAATGAAAAACTGTTTTTT.

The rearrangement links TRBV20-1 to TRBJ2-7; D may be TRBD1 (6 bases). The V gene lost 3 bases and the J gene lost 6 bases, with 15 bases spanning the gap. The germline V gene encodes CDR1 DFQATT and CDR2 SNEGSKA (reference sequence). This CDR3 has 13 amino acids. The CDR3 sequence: CSASRQGMGEQYF. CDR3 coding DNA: TGCAGTGCTAGTCGGCAGGGGATGGGCGAGCAGTACTTC.

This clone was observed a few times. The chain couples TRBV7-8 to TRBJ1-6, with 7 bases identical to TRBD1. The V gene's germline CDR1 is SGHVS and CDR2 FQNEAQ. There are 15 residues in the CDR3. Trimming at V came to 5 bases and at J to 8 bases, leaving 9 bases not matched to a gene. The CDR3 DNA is TGTGCCAGCAGCCTCTGGACAGGCGGATATTCACCCCTCCACTTT. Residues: CASSLWTGGYSPLHF.

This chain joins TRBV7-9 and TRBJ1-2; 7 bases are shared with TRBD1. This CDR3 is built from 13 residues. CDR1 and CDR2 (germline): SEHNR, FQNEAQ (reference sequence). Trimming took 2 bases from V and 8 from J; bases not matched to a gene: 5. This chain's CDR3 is CASSLLSGQGYTF. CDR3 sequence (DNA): TGTGCCAGCAGCTTATTATCGGGACAGGGCTACACCTTC.

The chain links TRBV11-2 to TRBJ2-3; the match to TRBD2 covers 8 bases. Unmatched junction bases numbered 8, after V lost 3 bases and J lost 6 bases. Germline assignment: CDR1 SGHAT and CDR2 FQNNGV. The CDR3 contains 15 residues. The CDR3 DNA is TGTGCCAGCAGCTTTCTCAGCGGGAGTAGGGATACGCAGTATTTT. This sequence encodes CASSFLSGSRDTQYF.

CDR3 in DNA: TGTGCCAGCAGTAGCGTCTCCTACAATGAGCAGTTCTTC. The encoded protein is CASSSVSYNEQFF. The chain joins TRBV27 to TRBJ2-1; D not certain. Germline lookup yields CDR1 MNHEY and CDR2 SMNVEV (reference sequence). Trimming left V 5 bases short and J 0 bases short, with 5 bases between. This CDR3 spans 13 amino acids.

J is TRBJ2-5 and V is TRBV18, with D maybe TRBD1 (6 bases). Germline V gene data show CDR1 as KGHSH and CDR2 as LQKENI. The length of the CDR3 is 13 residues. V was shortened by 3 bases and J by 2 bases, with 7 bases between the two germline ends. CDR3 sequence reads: CASSPDSQETQYF. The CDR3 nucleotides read TGTGCCAGCTCACCGGACAGTCAAGAGACCCAGTACTTC.

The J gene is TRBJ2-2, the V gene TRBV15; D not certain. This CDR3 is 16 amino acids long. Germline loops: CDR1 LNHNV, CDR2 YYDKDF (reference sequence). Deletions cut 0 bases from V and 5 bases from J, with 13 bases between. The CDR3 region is CATSRDPVGVTGELFF. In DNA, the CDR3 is TGTGCCACCAGCAGAGATCCGGTAGGAGTGACCGGGGAGCTGTTTTTT.

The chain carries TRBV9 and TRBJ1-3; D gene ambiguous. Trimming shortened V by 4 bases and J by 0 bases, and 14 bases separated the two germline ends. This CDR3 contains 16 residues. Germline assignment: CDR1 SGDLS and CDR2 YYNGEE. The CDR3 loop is CASSLSGSSSGNTIYF. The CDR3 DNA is TGTGCCAGCAGCCTCTCCGGGTCAAGCTCTGGAAACACCATATATTTT.